This T cell receptor beta chain was captured in a study of blood T cell repertoires in COVID-19. About the research overall: From the United States, Italy and Spain came samples of acute and convalescent COVID-19. Sources were T cells, B-cell-depleted T cells, or PBMCs; the material itself was cDNA or gDNA.

Original methodology: Reference gene primer amplification gave estimated nucleated cell counts. The data were produced by immunoSEQ multiplex PCR, yet TCRdb's version contains in-frame clones alone and is incomplete. The V and J calls and clone size were taken over from that table, and D and trimming were inferred from the DNA. The repertoire has tens of thousands of clones, around four fifths of them found once; the top ten carry 4.5% to 6%. Germline values: CDR1 SGHAT, CDR2 FQNNGV. The CDR3 has 17 residues. Trimming took off 5 bases at V and 0 bases at J, with 18 bases between the two ends. Source material: peripheral blood. The clonotype originates from a man in his fifties with active COVID-19. V is TRBV11-2 and J is TRBJ2-3; weak D call: TRBD1 (6 bases). The CDR3: CASSLRTGLTSTDTQYF. CDR3 bases: TGTGCCAGCAGCCTGCGTACAGGGCTAACTAGCACAGATACGCAGTATTTT. Full variable domain (outside the CDR3, taken from reference TRBV11-2 and TRBJ2-3): EAGVAQSPRYKIIEKRQSVAFWCNPISGHATLYWYQQILGQGPKLLIQFQNNGVVDDSQLPKDRFSAERLKGVDSTLKIQPAKLEDSAVYLCASSLRTGLTSTDTQYFGPGTRLTVL.